The present entry profiles one T cell receptor beta chain with its context. The assay was immunoSEQ multiplex PCR, and TCRdb's table has in-frame clones only and misses some. Of more than 85,000 clones listed, around 80% are singletons. The sample is drawn from a study of T cell responses to AZD1222 COVID-19 vaccine. The germline gives CDR1 DFQATT, CDR2 SNEGSKA (reference sequence). Trimming took 3 bases from V and 3 from J, leaving 15 bases between them. The CDR3 is 15 residues long. The receptor's source is an adult in good health. The sequenced sample was peripheral blood, obtained on day 0 of AZD1222 vaccination. This chain links TRBV20-1 with TRBJ2-1; D uncertain. The CDR3 reads CSASLPQNDYNEQFF. For the CDR3, the DNA is TGCAGTGCTAGTCTACCCCAGAACGACTACAATGAGCAGTTCTTC.